This passage covers 21 T cell receptor beta chains from one sample sequenced in a study of post-analysis software for immune sequencing data. Findings and limits, study-wide: TRBV segments more frequent in patients than in controls numbered five and included TRBV5-6, TRBV5-1 and TRBV20-1.

Carried by the TCR beta cDNA libraries were unique molecular identifiers. TCRdb used MiXCR to reprocess the PCR reads, holding one entry per CDR3 protein. Among about 820,000 distinct CDR3 sequences listed, roughly 58% were seen once. Their cognate antigens are unknown. The sample taken for sequencing was blood. The receptors were sampled from a girl aged 5-17 years with multiple sclerosis.

The CDR3 loop is CASSLSAVPYEQYV. The CDR3 DNA is TGTGCCAGCAGTTTGTCGGCCGTCCCCTACGAGCAGTACGTC. The genes are TRBV12-3 or TRBV12-4 and TRBJ2-7; D unresolved. The CDR3 sequence is 14 residues long. The V end was cut by 3 bases, the J end by 2 bases, with 11 bases between.

V usage is TRBV27 and J usage is TRBJ2-4; no reliable D call. CDR1 and CDR2 from the germline V gene are MNHEY and SMNVEV (reference sequence). V lost 7 bases to trimming and J lost 9 bases, with 22 bases between them. The CDR3 consists of 15 residues. The CDR3 is CASMGRANSIGIQYF. CDR3 coding DNA: TGTGCCAGCATGGGCAGAGCCAATAGTATTGGCATTCAGTACTTC.

The V gene is TRBV6-2 or TRBV6-3, the J gene TRBJ2-3, with D possibly called TRBD1 or TRBD2 (5 bases each). The germline V and J ends were trimmed by 5 bases and 3 bases, with 18 bases remaining between them. Germline V gives CDR1 MNHEY, CDR2 SVGEGT. This CDR3 has 16 residues. CDR3 coding DNA: TGTGCCAGCAGTCCCACCGGGGCGGCCAGGACAGATACGCAGTATTTT. This encodes CASSPTGAARTDTQYF.

The rearrangement uses TRBV6-6 and TRBJ1-2, with 7 nucleotides matching TRBD1. CDR1 MNHNY and CDR2 SVGAGI come from the germline V gene (reference sequence). This CDR3 has 14 amino acids. Trimming took 6 bases from V and 2 from J; bases not matched to a gene: 6. For the CDR3, the DNA is TGTGCCAGCAGCCGCGGACAGGAAAACTATGGCTACACCTTC. Translated: CASSRGQENYGYTF.

This clonotype was seen only a few times. The gene calls are TRBV6-5 and TRBJ2-7, with a weak D call TRBD1 (5 bases). Germline loops: CDR1 MNHEY, CDR2 SVGAGI. The CDR3 length is 14 residues. Trimming took 0 bases from V and 3 from J, leaving 9 bases between them. The CDR3 protein is CASSYSRGDYEQYF. The DNA of the CDR3 is TGTGCCAGCAGTTACTCAAGGGGCGACTACGAGCAGTACTTC.

This clonotype has just a few counts. The chain is built from TRBV7-2 and TRBJ2-7; D remains unclear. CDR3 length: 13 amino acids. Trimming took off 1 base at V and 4 bases at J, with 8 bases between the two ends. Looked up from germline, CDR1 is SGHTA and CDR2 is FQGNSA. The chain's CDR3 is CASSLDSKYEQYF. CDR3 in DNA: TGTGCCAGCAGCTTAGACTCTAAATACGAGCAGTACTTC.

This clonotype was picked up a small number of times. The chain recombines TRBV4-1 with TRBJ2-5, with D unclear. V lost 1 base and J 2 bases, leaving 8 bases between the germline ends. Germline V gene data show CDR1 as MGHRA and CDR2 as YSYEKL. The CDR3 loop spans 14 amino acids. The CDR3 reads CASSQGGIQETQYF. The CDR3 region has the DNA TGCGCCAGCAGCCAAGGGGGAATACAAGAGACCCAGTACTTC.

The chain links TRBV7-9 to TRBJ2-3; 9 positions match TRBD1. CDR3 length: 16 residues. Germline V gene lookup returns CDR1 SEHNR and CDR2 FQNEAQ (reference sequence). The trim removed 6 bases at V and 2 bases at J, leaving 9 bases unmatched. The CDR3 reads CASRPSGTGITDTQYF. The CDR3 region has the DNA TGTGCCAGCAGGCCCTCGGGGACAGGGATCACAGATACGCAGTATTTT. Looking up the rest from reference TRBV7-9 and TRBJ2-3 gives the full variable domain: DTGVSQNPRHKITKRGQNVTFRCDPISEHNRLYWYRQTLGQGPEFLTYFQNEAQLEKSRLLSDRFSAERPKGSFSTLEIQRTEQGDSAMYLCASRPSGTGITDTQYFGPGTRLTVL.

The sample holds one count of this clonotype. The chain uses TRBV6-1 and TRBJ2-5; TRBD2 aligns across 11 bases. From germline, CDR1 is MNHNS and CDR2 SASEGT. V was pared by 3 bases and J by 11 bases, with 11 bases of the junction left unmatched. The CDR3 sequence is 15 residues long. CDR3 amino acids: CASSDRTSGSGEQYF. In nucleotides, the CDR3 is TGTGCCAGCAGTGACCGGACTAGCGGGTCCGGTGAGCAGTACTTC.

V and J are TRBV20-1 and TRBJ2-5; D may match TRBD1 or TRBD2 (5 bases each). The CDR3 has 14 residues. CDR1 is DFQATT and CDR2 is SNEGSKA in the germline V gene (reference sequence). The germline V and J ends were trimmed by 8 bases and 2 bases, with 18 bases remaining between them. In DNA form, the CDR3 reads TGCAGTCTTGCTCTCGGGACCCTACAAGAGACCCAGTACTTC. Protein: CSLALGTLQETQYF.

The genes are TRBV7-2 and TRBJ2-1; D remains ambiguous. The CDR3 is 14 amino acids. Trimming removed 5 bases from V and 4 bases from J, with 12 bases in between. Looked up from germline, CDR1 is SGHTA and CDR2 is FQGNSA. CDR3 region: CASSKGLAYNEQFF. CDR3 nucleotides: TGTGCCAGCAGCAAAGGGCTGGCTTACAATGAGCAGTTCTTC. The variable domain in full, with the rest retrieved from reference TRBV7-2 and TRBJ2-1, is GAGVSQSPSNKVTEKGKDVELRCDPISGHTALYWYRQSLGQGLEFLIYFQGNSAPDKSGLPSDRFSAERTGGSVSTLTIQRTQQEDSAVYLCASSKGLAYNEQFFGPGTRLTVL.

This clonotype showed up just a few times. This rearrangement joins TRBV5-1 to TRBJ2-7; TRBD1 matches 7 bases. The CDR3 consists of 13 residues. The V and J ends lost 7 bases and 3 bases, in that order; junction bases with no gene match: 7. Germline V gene data show CDR1 as SGHRS and CDR2 as YFSETQ. CDR3 nucleotide sequence: TGCGCCAGCCACCGGGACAGAGACTACGAGCAGTACTTC. Protein sequence: CASHRDRDYEQYF.

The chain combines TRBV20-1 with TRBJ2-3; D may be TRBD2 (7 bases). The germline V gene has CDR1 DFQATT and CDR2 SNEGSKA (reference sequence). Trimming cost V 5 bases and J 1 base, with 19 bases left between them. The CDR3 sequence is 16 residues long. The CDR3 DNA reads as TGCAGTGCTGGCCGAGTAGGGGGGGGTCGCACAGATACGCAGTATTTT. Translated: CSAGRVGGGRTDTQYF.

The chain employs TRBV7-3 and TRBJ1-1, with 9 bases fitting TRBD1. CDR3 size: 15 residues. V lost 3 bases and J lost 1; bases outside the gene matches: 3. The V gene's germline CDR1 is SGHTA and CDR2 FQGTGA. CDR3 coding DNA: TGTGCCAGCAGCTTCGGACAGGGGAAGAACACTGAAGCTTTCTTT. Translation gives CASSFGQGKNTEAFF.

The chain is built from TRBV3-1 and TRBJ2-7; the D gene is possibly TRBD1 (5 bases). V was pared by 1 base and J by 4 bases, with 17 bases between. This CDR3 comprises 16 residues. Germline values: CDR1 LGHDT, CDR2 YNNKEL (reference sequence). Here the CDR3 reads CASSQGRGSLPYEQYF. The CDR3 nucleotides read TGTGCCAGCAGCCAAGGTAGGGGATCGTTACCTTACGAGCAGTACTTC.

V is TRBV21-1 and J is TRBJ2-7. TRBV21-1 is labeled a pseudogene. The CDR3 consists of 14 residues. CDR3 loop: CASSKEDSGSIQYF. For the CDR3, the DNA is TGTGCCAGCAGCAAAGAGGATAGTGGAAGTATACAGTACTTC.

Only a few counts were recorded for this clonotype. The gene calls are TRBV6-6 and TRBJ1-4; D unresolved. With 6 bases removed from V and 8 bases from J, the gap between germline ends came to 10 bases. CDR1 and CDR2 from the germline V gene are MNHNY and SVGAGI (reference sequence). The CDR3 contains 12 residues. DNA of the CDR3: TGTGCCAGCAGCCCAGGTGGGGAAAAACTGTTTTTT. Amino acid sequence: CASSPGGEKLFF.

The rearrangement uses TRBV19 and TRBJ2-5; D may be TRBD1 (7 bases). Per the germline V gene, CDR1 is LNHDA and CDR2 is SQIVND (reference sequence). The CDR3 is 12 residues long. V shed 5 bases and J shed 6 bases, with 10 bases lying between them. The CDR3 spells CASSGGGKTQYF. The CDR3 DNA is TGTGCCAGTAGTGGAGGGGGCAAGACCCAGTACTTC. The whole variable domain, remainder taken from reference TRBV19 and TRBJ2-5, is DGGITQSPKYLFRKEGQNVTLSCEQNLNHDAMYWYRQDPGQGLRLIYYSQIVNDFQKGDIAEGYSVSREKKESFPLTVTSAQKNPTAFYLCASSGGGKTQYFGPGTRLLVL.

The chain joins TRBV12-3 or TRBV12-4 to TRBJ2-5, with a weak D call TRBD1 (6 bases). Trimming stripped 5 bases from V and 11 bases from J, with 15 bases between. CDR3 length: 12 amino acids. CDR3: CASSQDRAHQYF. The CDR3, as DNA: TGTGCCAGCAGTCAGGACAGAGCCCATCAGTACTTC.

V gene TRBV7-9 combines with J gene TRBJ2-1, with 9 bases matching TRBD2. The V gene end was trimmed by 5 bases and the J gene end by 5 bases; junction bases not matched to a gene: 7. This CDR3 region has 15 residues. Germline V gene sequence: CDR1 SEHNR, CDR2 FQNEAQ (reference sequence). The CDR3 DNA is TGTGCCAGCAGCGACCTAGCGGGACGGGACAATGAGCAGTTCTTC. It is translated as CASSDLAGRDNEQFF. The whole variable domain, remainder taken from reference TRBV7-9 and TRBJ2-1, is DTGVSQNPRHKITKRGQNVTFRCDPISEHNRLYWYRQTLGQGPEFLTYFQNEAQLEKSRLLSDRFSAERPKGSFSTLEIQRTEQGDSAMYLCASSDLAGRDNEQFFGPGTRLTVL.

This clonotype was detected only a few times. This sequence joins TRBV29-1 and TRBJ2-3; D remains unclear. From germline, CDR1 is SQVTM and CDR2 ANQGSEA. CDR3 length: 10 amino acids. Trimming left V 6 bases short and J 4 bases short, with 5 bases between. The CDR3 sequence: CSVAPDTQYF. Written as DNA, the CDR3 is TGCAGCGTAGCGCCAGATACGCAGTATTTT.